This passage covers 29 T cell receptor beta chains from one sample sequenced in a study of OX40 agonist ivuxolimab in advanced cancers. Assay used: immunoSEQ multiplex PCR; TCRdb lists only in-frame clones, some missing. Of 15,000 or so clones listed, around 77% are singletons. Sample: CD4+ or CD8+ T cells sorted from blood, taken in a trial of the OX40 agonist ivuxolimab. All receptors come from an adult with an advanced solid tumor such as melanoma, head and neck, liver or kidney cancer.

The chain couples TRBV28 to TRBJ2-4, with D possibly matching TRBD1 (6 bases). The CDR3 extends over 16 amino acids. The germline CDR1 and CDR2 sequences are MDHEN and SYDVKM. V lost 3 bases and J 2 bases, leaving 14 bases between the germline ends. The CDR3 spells CASSFPPGVTKNIQYF. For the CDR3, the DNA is TGTGCCAGCAGTTTTCCTCCAGGGGTGACCAAAAACATTCAGTACTTC.

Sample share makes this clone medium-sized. CDR3 sequence (DNA): TGTGCCAGCAGAACACCCGACCGGTTGGAAAAACTGTTTTTT. Amino acids: CASRTPDRLEKLFF. This chain uses TRBV2 with TRBJ1-4; no reliable D call. The CDR3 loop spans 14 amino acids. Germline V CDR1 and CDR2: SNHLY, FYNNEI. V lost 6 bases and J 8 bases, leaving 16 bases between the germline ends. Based on the CDR3 plus reference TRBV2 and TRBJ1-4, the full variable domain is EPEVTQTPSHQVTQMGQEVILRCVPISNHLYFYWYRQILGQKVEFLVSFYNNEISEKSEIFDDQFSVERPDGSNFTLKIRSTKLEDSAMYFCASRTPDRLEKLFFGSGTQLSVL.

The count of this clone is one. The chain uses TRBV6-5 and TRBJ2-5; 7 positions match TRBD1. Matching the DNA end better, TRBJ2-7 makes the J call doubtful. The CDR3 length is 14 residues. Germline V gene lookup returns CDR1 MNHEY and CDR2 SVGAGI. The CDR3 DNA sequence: TGTGCCAGCAGTTACTCGGGACAGTTCTACGAGCAGTACTTC. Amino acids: CASSYSGQFYEQYF.

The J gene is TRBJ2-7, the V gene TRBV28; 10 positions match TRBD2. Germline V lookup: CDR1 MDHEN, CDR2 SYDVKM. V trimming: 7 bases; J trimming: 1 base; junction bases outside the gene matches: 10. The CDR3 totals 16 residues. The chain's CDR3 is CASTSRSGRMSYEQYF. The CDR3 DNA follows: TGTGCCAGCACCAGCCGTAGCGGGAGGATGTCCTACGAGCAGTACTTC.

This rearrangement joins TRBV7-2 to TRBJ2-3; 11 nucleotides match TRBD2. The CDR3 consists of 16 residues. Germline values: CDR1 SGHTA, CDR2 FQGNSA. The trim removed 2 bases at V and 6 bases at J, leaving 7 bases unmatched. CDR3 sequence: CASSLSLTSGADTQYF. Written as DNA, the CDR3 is TGTGCCAGCAGCTTAAGCTTGACTAGCGGGGCGGATACGCAGTATTTT.

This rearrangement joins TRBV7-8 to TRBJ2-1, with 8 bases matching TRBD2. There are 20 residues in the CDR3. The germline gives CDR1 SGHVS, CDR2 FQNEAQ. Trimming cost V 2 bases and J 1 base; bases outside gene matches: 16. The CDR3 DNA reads TGTGCCAGCAGCTTACCACTGTCCCCAGCGGGGGTCCTATCCTACAATGAGCAGTTCTTC. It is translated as CASSLPLSPAGVLSYNEQFF. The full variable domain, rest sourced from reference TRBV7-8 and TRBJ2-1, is GAGVSQSPRYKVAKRGQDVALRCDPISGHVSLFWYQQALGQGPEFLTYFQNEAQLDKSGLPSDRFFAERPEGSVSTLKIQRTQQEDSAVYLCASSLPLSPAGVLSYNEQFFGPGTRLTVL.

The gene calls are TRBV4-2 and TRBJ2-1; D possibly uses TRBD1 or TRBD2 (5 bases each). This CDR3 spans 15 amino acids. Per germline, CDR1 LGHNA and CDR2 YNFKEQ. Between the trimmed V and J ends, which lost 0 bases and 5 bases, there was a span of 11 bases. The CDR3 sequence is CASSQEVGRDNEQFF. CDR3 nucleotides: TGTGCCAGCAGCCAAGAAGTGGGGCGGGACAATGAGCAGTTCTTC.

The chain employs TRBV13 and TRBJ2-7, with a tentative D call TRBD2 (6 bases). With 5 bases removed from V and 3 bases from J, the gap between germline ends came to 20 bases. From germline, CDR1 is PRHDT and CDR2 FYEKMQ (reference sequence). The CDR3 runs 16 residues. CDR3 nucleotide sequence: TGTGCCAGCAGCCCCCGGGAGACTCAGTGGGGCTACGAGCAGTACTTC. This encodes CASSPRETQWGYEQYF.

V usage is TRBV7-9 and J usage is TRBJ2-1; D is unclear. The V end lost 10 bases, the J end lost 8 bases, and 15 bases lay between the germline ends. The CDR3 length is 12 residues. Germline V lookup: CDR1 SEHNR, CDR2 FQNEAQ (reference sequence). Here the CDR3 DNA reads TGTGCCACCGAAGGCTTAATGGATGAGCAGTTCTTC. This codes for CATEGLMDEQFF.

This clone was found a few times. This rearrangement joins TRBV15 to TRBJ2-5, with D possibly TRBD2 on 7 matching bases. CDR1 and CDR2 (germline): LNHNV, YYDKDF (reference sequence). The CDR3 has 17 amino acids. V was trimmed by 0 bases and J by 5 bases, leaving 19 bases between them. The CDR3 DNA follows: TGTGCCACCAGCAGAGATAAGGGGGGGCGGAGGTTGGAGACCCAGTACTTC. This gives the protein CATSRDKGGRRLETQYF.

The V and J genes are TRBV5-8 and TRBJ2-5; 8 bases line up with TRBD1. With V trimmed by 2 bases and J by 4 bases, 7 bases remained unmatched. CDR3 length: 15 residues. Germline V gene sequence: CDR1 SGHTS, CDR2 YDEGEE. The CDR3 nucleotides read TGTGCCAGCAGCTTTCTTCAGGGGGCTTTAGAGACCCAGTACTTC. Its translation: CASSFLQGALETQYF.

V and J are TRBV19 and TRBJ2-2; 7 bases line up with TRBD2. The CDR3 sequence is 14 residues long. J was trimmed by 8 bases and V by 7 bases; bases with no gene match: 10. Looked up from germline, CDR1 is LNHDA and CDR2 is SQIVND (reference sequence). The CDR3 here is CASNVGGSPGELFF. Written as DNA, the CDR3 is TGTGCCAGTAACGTCGGCGGGAGTCCTGGGGAGCTGTTTTTT. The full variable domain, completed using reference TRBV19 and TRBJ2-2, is DGGITQSPKYLFRKEGQNVTLSCEQNLNHDAMYWYRQDPGQGLRLIYYSQIVNDFQKGDIAEGYSVSREKKESFPLTVTSAQKNPTAFYLCASNVGGSPGELFFGEGSRLTVL.

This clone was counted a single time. As DNA, the CDR3 is TGCGCCAGAAAAACCCCGGGACAGGGTGGGGGGGAGCTGTTTTTT. It codes for CARKTPGQGGGELFF. The gene calls are TRBV5-1 and TRBJ2-2; 9 bases are a match to TRBD1. V trimming: 8 bases; J trimming: 8 bases; junction bases outside the gene matches: 13. Germline-derived CDR1 and CDR2 are SGHRS and YFSETQ. This CDR3 is 15 amino acids long. Drawing the rest from reference TRBV5-1 and TRBJ2-2, the complete variable domain is KAGVTQTPRYLIKTRGQQVTLSCSPISGHRSVSWYQQTPGQGLQFLFEYFSETQRNKGNFPGRFSGRQFSNSRSEMNVSTLELGDSALYLCARKTPGQGGGELFFGEGSRLTVL.

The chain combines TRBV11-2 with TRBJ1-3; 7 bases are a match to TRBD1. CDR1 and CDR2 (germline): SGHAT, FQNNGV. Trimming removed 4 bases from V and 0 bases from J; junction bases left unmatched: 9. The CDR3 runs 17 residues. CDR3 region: CASSSSRDSISGNTIYF. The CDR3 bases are TGTGCCAGCAGCTCATCCAGGGACAGCATCTCTGGAAACACCATATATTTT.

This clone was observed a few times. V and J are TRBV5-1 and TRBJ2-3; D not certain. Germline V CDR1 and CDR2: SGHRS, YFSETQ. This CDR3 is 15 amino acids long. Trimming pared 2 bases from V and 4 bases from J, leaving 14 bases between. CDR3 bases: TGCGCCAGCAGCTTCGGCTCGGGCCGGGCAGATACGCAGTATTTT. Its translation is CASSFGSGRADTQYF.

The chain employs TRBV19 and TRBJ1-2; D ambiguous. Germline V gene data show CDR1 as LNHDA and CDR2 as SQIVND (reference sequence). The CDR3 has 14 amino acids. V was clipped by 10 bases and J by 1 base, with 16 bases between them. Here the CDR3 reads CATNPGARNYGYTF. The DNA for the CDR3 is TGTGCCACTAACCCGGGAGCCCGTAACTATGGCTACACCTTC.

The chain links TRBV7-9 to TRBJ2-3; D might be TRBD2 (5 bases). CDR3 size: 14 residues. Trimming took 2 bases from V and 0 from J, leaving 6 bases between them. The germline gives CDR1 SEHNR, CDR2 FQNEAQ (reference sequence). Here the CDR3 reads CASSLSGSTDTQYF. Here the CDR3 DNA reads TGTGCCAGCAGCTTAAGCGGTAGCACAGATACGCAGTATTTT.

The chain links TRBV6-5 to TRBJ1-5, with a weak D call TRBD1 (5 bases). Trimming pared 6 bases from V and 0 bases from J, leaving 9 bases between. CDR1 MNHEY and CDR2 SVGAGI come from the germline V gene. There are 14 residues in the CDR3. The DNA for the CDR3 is TGTGCCAGCAGCACTCAGGGTAGCAATCAGCCCCAGCATTTT. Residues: CASSTQGSNQPQHF.

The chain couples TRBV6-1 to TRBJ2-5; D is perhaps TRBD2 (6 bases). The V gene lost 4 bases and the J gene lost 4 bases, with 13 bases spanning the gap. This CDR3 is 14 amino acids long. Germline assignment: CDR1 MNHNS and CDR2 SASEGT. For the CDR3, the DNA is TGTGCCAGCAGTGTTAGCGGATACACAGAGACCCAGTACTTC. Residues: CASSVSGYTETQYF.

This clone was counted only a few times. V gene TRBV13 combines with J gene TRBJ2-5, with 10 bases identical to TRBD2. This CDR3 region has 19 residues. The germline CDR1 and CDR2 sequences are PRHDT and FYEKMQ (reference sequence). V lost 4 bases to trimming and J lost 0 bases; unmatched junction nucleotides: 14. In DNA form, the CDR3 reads TGTGCCAGCAGCTCCTCTTCGCAAGCGGGAGGGCCCCACCAAGAGACCCAGTACTTC. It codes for CASSSSSQAGGPHQETQYF.

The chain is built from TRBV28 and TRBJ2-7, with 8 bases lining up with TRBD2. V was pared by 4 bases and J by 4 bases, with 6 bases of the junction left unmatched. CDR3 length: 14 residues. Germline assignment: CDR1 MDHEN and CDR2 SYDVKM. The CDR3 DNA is TGTGCCAGCAGTTCCACCGGGAGGGTGTACGAGCAGTACTTC. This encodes CASSSTGRVYEQYF.

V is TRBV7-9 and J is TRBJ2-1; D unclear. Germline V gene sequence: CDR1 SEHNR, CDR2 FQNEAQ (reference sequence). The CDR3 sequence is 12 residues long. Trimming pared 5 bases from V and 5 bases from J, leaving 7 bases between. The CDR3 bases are TGTGCCAGCAGCGAACAGCACAATGAGCAGTTCTTC. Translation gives CASSEQHNEQFF.

The DNA for the CDR3 is TGTGCCAGTAGTATAGGAGGAAATGAGCAGTTCTTC. As protein: CASSIGGNEQFF. The rearrangement joins TRBV19 to TRBJ2-1; D gene uncertain. The germline gives CDR1 LNHDA, CDR2 SQIVND (reference sequence). This CDR3 comprises 12 residues. The germline V and J ends were trimmed by 1 base and 7 bases, with 5 bases remaining between them.

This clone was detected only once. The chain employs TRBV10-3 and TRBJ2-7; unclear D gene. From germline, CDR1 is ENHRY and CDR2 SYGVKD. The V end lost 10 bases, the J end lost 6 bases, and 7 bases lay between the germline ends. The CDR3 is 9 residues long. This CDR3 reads CASGSEQYF. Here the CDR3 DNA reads TGTGCCAGCGGAAGCGAGCAGTACTTC.

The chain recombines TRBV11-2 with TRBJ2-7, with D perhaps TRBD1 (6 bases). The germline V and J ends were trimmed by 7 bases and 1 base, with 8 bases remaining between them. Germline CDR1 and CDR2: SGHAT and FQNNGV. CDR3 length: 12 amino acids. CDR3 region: CASKDSSYEQYF. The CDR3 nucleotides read TGTGCCAGCAAGGACAGTTCCTACGAGCAGTACTTC.

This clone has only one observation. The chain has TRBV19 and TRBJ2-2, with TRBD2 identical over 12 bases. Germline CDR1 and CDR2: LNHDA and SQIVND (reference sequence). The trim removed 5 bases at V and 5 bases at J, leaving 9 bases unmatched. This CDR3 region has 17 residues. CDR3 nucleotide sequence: TGTGCCAGTAGTCGCCGACTAGCGGGAGTTCAGACCGGGGAGCTGTTTTTT. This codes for CASSRRLAGVQTGELFF.

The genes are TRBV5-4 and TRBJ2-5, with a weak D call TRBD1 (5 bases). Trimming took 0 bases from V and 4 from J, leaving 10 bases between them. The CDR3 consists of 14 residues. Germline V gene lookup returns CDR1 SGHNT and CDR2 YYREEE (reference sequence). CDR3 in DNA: TGTGCCAGCAGCTTGGAAGGGGTCGGAGAGACCCAGTACTTC. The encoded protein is CASSLEGVGETQYF.

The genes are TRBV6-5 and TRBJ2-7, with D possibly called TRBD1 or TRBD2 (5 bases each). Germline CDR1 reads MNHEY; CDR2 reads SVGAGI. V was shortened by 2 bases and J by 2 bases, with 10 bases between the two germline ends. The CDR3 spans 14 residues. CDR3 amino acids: CASSYGTSPYEQYF. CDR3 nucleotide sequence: TGTGCCAGCAGTTACGGGACGTCTCCCTACGAGCAGTACTTC.

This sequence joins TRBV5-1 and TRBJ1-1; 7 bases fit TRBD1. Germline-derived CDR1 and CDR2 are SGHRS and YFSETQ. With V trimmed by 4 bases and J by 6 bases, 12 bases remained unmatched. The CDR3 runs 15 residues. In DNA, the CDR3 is TGCGCCAGCAGCATGTCCCTCCAGGGGGGGGCTGAAGCTTTCTTT. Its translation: CASSMSLQGGAEAFF.